These 7 T cell receptor beta chains were all obtained from the same sample, sequenced in a study of blood T cell repertoires in COVID-19. The data were produced by immunoSEQ multiplex PCR, yet TCRdb's version contains in-frame clones alone and is incomplete. This sample has about 170,000 clones; about 88% occur once, and the top ten carry roughly 2%. The specimen was peripheral blood. The receptor source for this set is a man in his fifties or sixties who had recovered from COVID-19.

V usage is TRBV6-2 or TRBV6-3 and J usage is TRBJ2-1; 12 bases line up with TRBD1. Germline loops: CDR1 MNHEY, CDR2 SVGEGT. CDR3 length equals 18 residues. Trimming took 0 bases from V and 2 from J; bases not matched to a gene: 5. The CDR3 sequence is CASSYSSGQGAAYNEQFF. The CDR3 DNA reads TGTGCCAGCAGTTACTCGTCGGGACAGGGGGCCGCCTACAATGAGCAGTTCTTC.

This chain uses TRBV5-1 with TRBJ2-7, with a tentative D call TRBD1 (5 bases). The CDR3 has 13 amino acids. The germline V gene has CDR1 SGHRS and CDR2 YFSETQ. V dropped 3 bases and J dropped 2 bases, with 9 bases sitting between them. CDR3 nucleotides: TGCGCCAGCAGCTCGACAGACACCTACGAGCAGTACTTC. Translating it yields CASSSTDTYEQYF.

This clone has a handful of counts. The rearrangement uses TRBV7-2 and TRBJ2-4, with unresolved D. Germline loops: CDR1 SGHTA, CDR2 FQGNSA. V dropped 4 bases and J dropped 2 bases, with 18 bases sitting between them. This CDR3 is 17 amino acids long. In DNA, the CDR3 is TGTGCCAGCAGCTCCCTAGGATCCTTAGGTCCCAAAAACATTCAGTACTTC. This gives the protein CASSSLGSLGPKNIQYF.

This clone was detected a few times. The chain carries TRBV5-3 and TRBJ2-7, with a tentative D call TRBD2 (6 bases). TRBV5-3 carries the ORF label, with uncertain function. The CDR3 length is 16 residues. Trimming stripped 4 bases from V and 7 bases from J, with 24 bases between. CDR3 residues: CARSLWRRGSVEEQYF. The CDR3 DNA sequence: TGTGCCAGAAGCCTGTGGAGGCGGGGTTCGGTTGAAGAGCAGTACTTC.

The rearrangement uses TRBV11-2 and TRBJ1-1; 9 nucleotides align to TRBD1. This CDR3 has 12 amino acids. Germline V gene lookup returns CDR1 SGHAT and CDR2 FQNNGV. The trim removed 2 bases at V and 10 bases at J, leaving 2 bases unmatched. CDR3 nucleotide sequence: TGTGCCAGCAGCTTACGGACAGGGGTAGCTTTCTTT. This translates into CASSLRTGVAFF.

This chain joins TRBV14 and TRBJ1-5; D may be TRBD1 (5 bases). Germline V CDR1 and CDR2: SGHDN, FVKESK. The ends were cut back, 5 bases at V and 6 bases at J, with 11 bases in the middle. The CDR3 is 13 amino acids. CDR3 region: CASSDSLGQPQHF. The CDR3 DNA is TGTGCCAGCAGCGACAGTCTCGGTCAGCCCCAGCATTTT. Full variable domain (outside the CDR3, taken from reference TRBV14 and TRBJ1-5): EAGVTQFPSHSVIEKGQTVTLRCDPISGHDNLYWYRRVMGKEIKFLLHFVKESKQDESGMPNNRFLAERTGGTYSTLKVQPAELEDSGVYFCASSDSLGQPQHFGDGTRLSIL.

V and J are TRBV19 and TRBJ2-2; 8 bases map to TRBD1. The CDR3 loop spans 15 amino acids. Germline V gene lookup returns CDR1 LNHDA and CDR2 SQIVND (reference sequence). The trim removed 5 bases at V and 4 bases at J, leaving 6 bases unmatched. The CDR3 loop reads CASSGAGGITGELFF. The CDR3 nucleotides are TGTGCCAGTAGTGGAGCAGGGGGCATCACCGGGGAGCTGTTTTTT.